This TCR beta chain was identified in a study of blood T cell repertoires in COVID-19. Study-wide context: PBMCs, B-cell-depleted T cells, or T cells provided the cDNA or gDNA that made up the material.

Trimming took off 5 bases at V and 0 bases at J, with 10 bases between the two ends. The CDR3 length is 14 residues. The germline V gene has CDR1 LGHNT and CDR2 FRNRAP. Clones were read by immunoSEQ multiplex PCR, and TCRdb kept only the in-frame ones, dropping some. The sample shows about 120,000 clones, around 86% of them seen only once. The source of this sequence is an older man with acute or convalescent COVID-19. The chain has TRBV12-5 and TRBJ1-2, with a possible D match to TRBD1 (5 bases). Sequenced material: peripheral blood. CDR3 loop: CASGRTSANYGYTF. For the CDR3, the DNA is TGTGCTAGTGGTCGGACATCAGCTAACTATGGCTACACCTTC.